Listed here are 21 T cell receptor beta chains from one sample, sequenced in a study of blood T cell repertoires in COVID-19. Only in-frame clones appear in the TCRdb table, and some are missing; sequencing was by immunoSEQ multiplex PCR. This sample has 140,000 to 150,000 clones, with 88% found just once. The material sequenced was peripheral blood. These receptors all stem from a human donor in a cohort sampled during active COVID-19.

V is TRBV7-3 and J is TRBJ2-3; TRBD2 aligns across 15 bases. Germline-derived CDR1 and CDR2 are SGHTA and FQGTGA. The J segment lost 6 bases and the V segment lost 1 base, leaving 23 bases of the junction unmatched. The CDR3 loop spans 23 amino acids. The CDR3 DNA sequence: TGTGCCAGCAGCTTAAGGAGAACCGGGACTAGCGGGAGGCCCCACCATCTTCACGATACGCAGTATTTT. Its translation is CASSLRRTGTSGRPHHLHDTQYF.

This clone showed up just once. One junction end disagrees with the germline gene, perhaps due to a read error. J is TRBJ2-7 and V is TRBV6-1, with 9 bases matching TRBD1. The CDR3 is made up of 15 amino acids. Per the germline V gene, CDR1 is MNHNS and CDR2 is SASEGT. The CDR3 loop is CASREGQGWAYEQYF. The CDR3 region has the DNA TGTGCCAGCAGGGAAGGACAGGGGTGGGCCTACGAGCAGTACTTC.

This clone was seen a handful of times. The chain links TRBV5-1 to TRBJ2-7; 11 bases line up with TRBD1. CDR1 SGHRS and CDR2 YFSETQ come from the germline V gene. V was pared by 7 bases and J by 4 bases, with 4 bases of the junction left unmatched. CDR3 size: 13 residues. CDR3 sequence (DNA): TGCGCCAGCCGGACAGGGGGCTCGTACGAGCAGTACTTC. Its translation is CASRTGGSYEQYF.

The chain recombines TRBV30 with TRBJ2-1; 7 bases line up with TRBD2. From germline, CDR1 is GTSNPN and CDR2 SVGIG (reference sequence). Losses at the gene ends were 0 bases for V and 4 bases for J; bases not matched to a gene: 3. The CDR3 runs 14 residues. The CDR3, as DNA: TGTGCCTGGAGTGTACGGGGGGTTTACAATGAGCAGTTCTTC. The encoded protein is CAWSVRGVYNEQFF.

The chain couples TRBV5-6 to TRBJ1-2; TRBD1 agrees at 9 bases. The germline CDR1 and CDR2 sequences are SGHDT and YYEEEE. V trimming: 0 bases; J trimming: 8 bases; junction bases outside the gene matches: 5. The CDR3 consists of 14 residues. The CDR3 region is CASSLEQGARGYTF. The DNA for the CDR3 is TGTGCCAGCAGCTTGGAACAGGGGGCGCGGGGCTACACCTTC.

The genes are TRBV18 and TRBJ1-6; 10 bases map to TRBD1. This CDR3 is built from 20 residues. Germline CDR1 is KGHSH and CDR2 is LQKENI. With 4 bases clipped from V and 0 bases from J, the junction kept 12 bases outside the gene matches. CDR3 protein: CASSRYHPGQGSSYNSPLHF. DNA for the CDR3: TGTGCCAGCTCACGCTATCATCCGGGACAGGGGAGCTCCTATAATTCACCCCTCCACTTT.

The table lists this clone with a count of one. The chain is built from TRBV7-2 and TRBJ2-7; 8 bases line up with TRBD1. V was pared by 2 bases and J by 4 bases, with 7 bases of the junction left unmatched. The CDR3 length is 15 residues. Germline V gene data show CDR1 as SGHTA and CDR2 as FQGNSA. CDR3 coding DNA: TGTGCCAGCAGCTTACAGGGGGCCCCGGGTTACGAGCAGTACTTC. This encodes CASSLQGAPGYEQYF.

The V call is TRBV7-6, the J call TRBJ2-5; 11 bases match TRBD2. The CDR3 is 16 amino acids. Per the germline V gene, CDR1 is SGHVS and CDR2 is FNYEAQ. After removal of 4 bases from V and 4 bases from J, the junction contained 8 bases not matched to a gene. The CDR3 loop reads CASSSISGGATETQYF. The CDR3 DNA is TGTGCCAGCAGCTCCATTAGCGGGGGGGCCACAGAGACCCAGTACTTC.

The V and J genes are TRBV7-8 and TRBJ2-7; 10 bases line up with TRBD1. V trimming: 1 base; J trimming: 4 bases; junction bases outside the gene matches: 1. Germline CDR1 reads SGHVS; CDR2 reads FQNEAQ. CDR3 size: 14 residues. In nucleotides, the CDR3 is TGTGCCAGCAGCTTAGAGGGACAGGGGTACGAGCAGTACTTC. Translating gives CASSLEGQGYEQYF.

Written as DNA, the CDR3 is TGTGCCAGCAGCTTAACTAGCGGGAGAGCCAATGAGCAGTTCTTC. Translation: CASSLTSGRANEQFF. The J gene is TRBJ2-1, the V gene TRBV7-2; 11 bases agree with TRBD2. Germline CDR1 and CDR2: SGHTA and FQGNSA. The CDR3 contains 15 residues. The J segment lost 6 bases and the V segment lost 2 bases, leaving 3 bases of the junction unmatched.

This rearrangement joins TRBV5-1 to TRBJ1-2; D is unresolved. Trimming stripped 0 bases from V and 3 bases from J, with 9 bases between. This CDR3 has 14 residues. The germline CDR1 and CDR2 sequences are SGHRS and YFSETQ. CDR3 region: CASSLETEDYGYTF. The CDR3 DNA reads as TGCGCCAGCAGCTTGGAGACCGAGGACTATGGCTACACCTTC.

The sample holds many counts of this clone. The V gene is TRBV5-6, the J gene TRBJ2-7; possible D gene TRBD1, 6 bases. The CDR3 runs 14 residues. Germline assignment: CDR1 SGHDT and CDR2 YYEEEE. Deletions cut 4 bases from V and 3 bases from J, with 14 bases between. The CDR3, as DNA: TGTGCCAGCAGCAGGGACCTGGGACACTACGAGCAGTACTTC. Translation gives CASSRDLGHYEQYF.

This CDR3 reads CAWSGPWTTSEKLFF. The CDR3 region has the DNA TGTGCCTGGAGCGGTCCGTGGACAACTTCCGAAAAACTGTTTTTT. The gene calls are TRBV30 and TRBJ1-4; D might be TRBD1 (5 bases). V was trimmed by 3 bases and J by 8 bases, leaving 19 bases between them. This CDR3 is built from 15 residues. The germline V gene has CDR1 GTSNPN and CDR2 SVGIG (reference sequence).

The chain combines TRBV14 with TRBJ2-1; no clear D gene. The V gene lost 0 bases and the J gene lost 0 bases, with 9 bases spanning the gap. In germline, CDR1 is SGHDN, CDR2 FVKESK. The length of the CDR3 is 16 residues. CDR3 loop: CASSQDRLTSYNEQFF. CDR3 bases: TGTGCCAGCAGCCAAGATCGACTGACCTCCTACAATGAGCAGTTCTTC.

V is TRBV10-1 and J is TRBJ2-3, with a weak D call TRBD1 (6 bases). This CDR3 comprises 15 residues. Deletions cut 5 bases from V and 0 bases from J, with 12 bases between. Germline lookup yields CDR1 WNHNN and CDR2 SYGVQD (reference sequence). The DNA of the CDR3 is TGCGCCAGCAGTCTCGGACAGACTAGCACAGATACGCAGTATTTT. It translates to CASSLGQTSTDTQYF.

This clone was observed once. The chain employs TRBV4-3 and TRBJ1-4, with 7 bases that match TRBD1. In germline, CDR1 is LGHNA, CDR2 YSLEER. The CDR3 has 19 amino acids. V dropped 0 bases and J dropped 5; count of bases not matched to a gene: 15. The CDR3 region is CASSQEISYRGQLNEKLFF. DNA for the CDR3: TGCGCCAGCAGCCAAGAAATCTCGTATCGGGGACAGCTAAATGAAAAACTGTTTTTT.

Only one count was recorded for this clone. The genes are TRBV11-2 and TRBJ1-4; D might be TRBD1 (6 bases). This CDR3 region has 15 residues. V lost 3 bases, J lost 8 bases, and 16 bases lay in between. Germline values: CDR1 SGHAT, CDR2 FQNNGV. The CDR3 DNA reads as TGTGCCAGCAGCTTCAATTGGGGGCAGGTGGAAAAACTGTTTTTT. Residues: CASSFNWGQVEKLFF. Variable domain in full (rest from reference TRBV11-2 and TRBJ1-4): EAGVAQSPRYKIIEKRQSVAFWCNPISGHATLYWYQQILGQGPKLLIQFQNNGVVDDSQLPKDRFSAERLKGVDSTLKIQPAKLEDSAVYLCASSFNWGQVEKLFFGSGTQLSVL.

The chain employs TRBV29-1 and TRBJ2-3; 9 nucleotides match TRBD2. The J segment lost 2 bases and the V segment lost 1 base, leaving 4 bases of the junction unmatched. The CDR3 has 15 residues. Germline CDR1 is SQVTM and CDR2 is ANQGSEA. This chain's CDR3 is CSVEATSGNTDTQYF. The CDR3 nucleotides are TGCAGCGTTGAAGCGACTAGCGGTAACACAGATACGCAGTATTTT.

The chain recombines TRBV9 with TRBJ1-3, with 7 bases identical to TRBD1. Germline V gene data show CDR1 as SGDLS and CDR2 as YYNGEE. The CDR3 spans 16 residues. V trimming: 4 bases; J trimming: 0 bases; junction bases outside the gene matches: 7. The CDR3 nucleotides read TGTGCCAGCAGCATGGGGGACAGCACCTCTGGAAACACCATATATTTT. Amino acids: CASSMGDSTSGNTIYF.

The rearrangement uses TRBV11-1 and TRBJ2-3; possible D gene TRBD1, 6 bases. This CDR3 has 15 residues. Germline V gene lookup returns CDR1 SGHAT and CDR2 FQDESV (reference sequence). The V gene lost 5 bases and the J gene lost 2 bases, with 14 bases spanning the gap. CDR3 coding DNA: TGTGCCAGCAGCCCTCAGGGGTTAGACACAGATACGCAGTATTTT. Translating it yields CASSPQGLDTDTQYF.

The rearrangement uses TRBV3-1 (or the pseudogene TRBV3-2) and TRBJ1-6; D ambiguous. The germline V and J ends were trimmed by 0 bases and 4 bases, with 7 bases remaining between them. The CDR3 contains 15 residues. Germline CDR1 LGHDT, CDR2 YNNKEL (reference sequence). The CDR3 loop reads CASSQDSGYNSPLHF. Written as DNA, the CDR3 is TGTGCCAGCAGCCAAGACTCGGGTTATAATTCACCCCTCCACTTT.